Sequencing of this T cell receptor (beta chain) was carried out in a study of T cell repertoires in cytomegalovirus infection. Study-wide background: Public TCR beta signature analysis indicated the presence of both CMV infection and matching HLA type. Study-level findings and limits: Adding up the frequency of public TCR beta families identified people who carried CMV plus the relevant HLA. HLA-C-restricted CMV clonotypes gave the most frequent clonotype in two of eight donors.

V lost 1 base to trimming and J lost 4 bases, with 10 bases between them. Per germline, CDR1 LGHNA and CDR2 YSLEER. This CDR3 spans 14 amino acids. TCRdb ran MiXCR on the reads and lists one entry per CDR3 protein. Here the sample spans more than 400,000 distinct CDR3 sequences, about a quarter being singletons. This clonotype has only a few counts. Its antigen is unknown. The J gene is TRBJ1-1, the V gene TRBV4-3; D possibly corresponds to TRBD1 (5 bases). This TCR was recovered from a human donor in good health (CMV status not recorded). Some clones in this sample may be carry-over from other donors' samples. The specimen sequenced was PBMCs. The CDR3 DNA is TGCGCCAGCAGCCAAGGTAGAGGGACCACTGAAGCTTTCTTT. This sequence encodes CASSQGRGTTEAFF.